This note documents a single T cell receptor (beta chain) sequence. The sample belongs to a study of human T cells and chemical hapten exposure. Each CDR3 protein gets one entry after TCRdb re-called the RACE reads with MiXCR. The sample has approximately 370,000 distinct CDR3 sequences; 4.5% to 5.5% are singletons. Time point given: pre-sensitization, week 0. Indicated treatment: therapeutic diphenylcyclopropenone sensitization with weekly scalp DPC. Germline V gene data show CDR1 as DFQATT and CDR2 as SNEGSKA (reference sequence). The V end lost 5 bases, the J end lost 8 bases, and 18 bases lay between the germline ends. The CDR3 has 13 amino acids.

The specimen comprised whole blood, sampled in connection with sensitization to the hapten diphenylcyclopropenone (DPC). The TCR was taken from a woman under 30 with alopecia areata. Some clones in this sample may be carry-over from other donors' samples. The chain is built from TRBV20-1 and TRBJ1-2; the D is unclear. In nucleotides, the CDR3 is TGCAGTGCTCAGACAAAAACGGCGAACGGCTACACCTTC. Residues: CSAQTKTANGYTF.